This passage covers 27 T cell receptor beta chains from one sample sequenced in a study of blood T cells in healthy people across ages. Next came a second PCR, run for about 6 to 12 cycles, which used a sample-barcoded 5' primer along with a J-beta primer mix. TCRdb re-derived calls from the 5' RACE reads in MiXCR, one entry per CDR3 protein. The sample shows about 1.4 million distinct CDR3 sequences, approximately 59% of them seen only once. What was sequenced was blood. These receptors came from a man aged 18 to 30 in good health.

This sequence joins TRBV4-1 and TRBJ1-1, with D perhaps TRBD1 (5 bases). V was shortened by 4 bases and J by 5 bases, with 14 bases between the two germline ends. Germline CDR1 reads MGHRA; CDR2 reads YSYEKL. This CDR3 has 14 amino acids. The CDR3 DNA follows: TGCGCCAGCAGCCCCCTGGTTCGGGGGACTGAAGCTTTCTTT. Translating it yields CASSPLVRGTEAFF.

This clonotype was seen only a few times. The chain employs TRBV13 and TRBJ2-7; D uncertain. There are 14 residues in the CDR3. Between the trimmed V and J ends, which lost 0 bases and 0 bases, there was a span of 6 bases. Germline CDR1 is PRHDT and CDR2 is FYEKMQ (reference sequence). The CDR3 sequence is CASSLGHGSYEQYF. The CDR3 nucleotides read TGTGCCAGCAGCTTAGGCCACGGCTCCTACGAGCAGTACTTC.

The chain's CDR3 is CASSKGAGSSSYEQYF. For the CDR3, the DNA is TGTGCCAGCAGCAAAGGAGCAGGGAGTAGCTCCTACGAGCAGTACTTC. The J gene is TRBJ2-7, the V gene TRBV21-1; no check of the table's D call, TRBD1, against the DNA was made. TRBV21-1 is annotated as a pseudogene. The CDR3 extends over 16 amino acids.

This rearrangement joins TRBV7-2 to TRBJ2-3; D unclear. This CDR3 has 14 residues. Germline values: CDR1 SGHTA, CDR2 FQGNSA. Trimming took 8 bases from V and 2 from J, leaving 14 bases between them. The CDR3 sequence is CASAVDGSTDTQYF. The CDR3 region has the DNA TGTGCCAGCGCCGTGGATGGGTCCACAGATACGCAGTATTTT.

V is TRBV29-1 and J is TRBJ2-7, with a weak D call TRBD2 (6 bases). Trimming stripped 4 bases from V and 6 bases from J, with 10 bases between. The germline CDR1 and CDR2 sequences are SQVTM and ANQGSEA. This CDR3 spans 11 amino acids. CDR3 sequence (DNA): TGCAGCGTTGTTGGAGGGAGCGAGCAGTACTTC. Its protein is CSVVGGSEQYF.

The chain recombines TRBV20-1 with TRBJ1-1; 10 bases fit TRBD1. Germline V gives CDR1 DFQATT, CDR2 SNEGSKA (reference sequence). This CDR3 is built from 16 residues. V lost 6 bases to trimming and J lost 0 bases; unmatched junction nucleotides: 10. CDR3 coding DNA: TGCAGTGCGGGGGCCGGGACAGGGGTTTTGAACACTGAAGCTTTCTTT. This sequence encodes CSAGAGTGVLNTEAFF.

J is TRBJ2-5 and V is TRBV14; D is uncertain. The CDR3 is 13 residues long. Germline V lookup: CDR1 SGHDN, CDR2 FVKESK. The germline V and J ends were trimmed by 3 bases and 3 bases, with 8 bases remaining between them. The CDR3 protein is CASSQMDEETQYF. Written as DNA, the CDR3 is TGTGCCAGCAGCCAGATGGACGAAGAGACCCAGTACTTC.

V is TRBV3-1 and J is TRBJ2-3, with D unclear. The ends were cut back, 0 bases at V and 6 bases at J, with 16 bases in the middle. Germline CDR1 reads LGHDT; CDR2 reads YNNKEL (reference sequence). The CDR3 totals 16 residues. The CDR3 sequence: CASSQEPASSTDTQYF. The CDR3 nucleotides read TGTGCCAGCAGCCAAGAACCAGCGAGCTCTACGGATACGCAGTATTTT.

For this clonotype: One end of the junction is discordant with germline, which a read error may explain. The rearrangement joins TRBV4-3 to TRBJ1-1; D perhaps matches TRBD1 (5 bases). CDR1 is LGHNA, CDR2 YSLEER, per germline. The CDR3 loop spans 19 amino acids. The DNA for the CDR3 is TGCGCCAGCACCCAACTCCTGGGGGGGGACGGTGGCATGAACACTGAAGCTTTCTTT. It is translated as CASTQLLGGDGGMNTEAFF.

This clonotype was counted between two and nine times. This chain uses TRBV6-6 with TRBJ2-1; D may be TRBD1 (6 bases). The CDR3 has 16 residues. Germline V lookup: CDR1 MNHNY, CDR2 SVGAGI (reference sequence). The V gene lost 5 bases and the J gene lost 0 bases, with 14 bases spanning the gap. CDR3 nucleotide sequence: TGTGCCAGCAGTACGCAGGGGCAGGCCTCCTACAATGAGCAGTTCTTC. This sequence encodes CASSTQGQASYNEQFF.

The V gene is TRBV6-2 or TRBV6-3, the J gene TRBJ2-3; D might be TRBD1 or TRBD2, each matching 7 bases. The CDR3 runs to 19 residues. The V end was cut by 1 base, the J end by 1 base, with 21 bases between. Germline V gene lookup returns CDR1 MNHEY and CDR2 SVGEGT. Written as DNA, the CDR3 is TGTGCCAGCAGTTACTTCGGGACAGATCCCCTAGCGGGCACAGATACGCAGTATTTT. Its protein product is CASSYFGTDPLAGTDTQYF.

This clonotype was picked up a small number of times. The genes are TRBV20-1 and TRBJ2-7; 9 nucleotides line up with TRBD1. The CDR3 is 14 amino acids. V was clipped by 0 bases and J by 3 bases; unmatched bases: 3. Germline V CDR1 and CDR2: DFQATT, SNEGSKA (reference sequence). The chain's CDR3 is CSARDLTGGYEQYF. As DNA, the CDR3 is TGCAGTGCTAGAGACCTGACAGGGGGCTACGAGCAGTACTTC.

The gene calls are TRBV2 and TRBJ1-3, with D unclear. Germline loops: CDR1 SNHLY, CDR2 FYNNEI. V was cut by 0 bases and J by 2 bases, with 11 bases left in between. This CDR3 region has 16 residues. In DNA form, the CDR3 reads TGTGCCAGCAGTGAAGCGCTTTGGGTAGCTGGAAACACCATATATTTT. It specifies CASSEALWVAGNTIYF.

This rearrangement joins TRBV7-9 to TRBJ2-1; D gene unclear. Germline CDR1 is SEHNR and CDR2 is FQNEAQ (reference sequence). The CDR3 sequence is 13 residues long. The V end lost 11 bases, the J end lost 0 bases, and 11 bases lay between the germline ends. The CDR3 reads CAAARSSYNEQFF. The CDR3, as DNA: TGTGCCGCAGCACGGAGCTCCTACAATGAGCAGTTCTTC.

The rearrangement joins TRBV6-5 to TRBJ2-5; 7 nucleotides line up with TRBD1. V was pared by 5 bases and J by 1 base, with 7 bases of the junction left unmatched. Germline CDR1 is MNHEY and CDR2 is SVGAGI. The CDR3 has 15 residues. The chain's CDR3 is CASSPLTGAQETQYF. The CDR3 DNA reads as TGTGCCAGCAGTCCCCTCACAGGGGCCCAAGAGACCCAGTACTTC.

This chain joins TRBV27 and TRBJ2-3; 7 positions match TRBD2. This CDR3 spans 14 amino acids. The V gene's germline CDR1 is MNHEY and CDR2 SMNVEV (reference sequence). V lost 5 bases, J lost 5 bases, and 7 bases stayed unmatched. The DNA of the CDR3 is TGTGCCAGCAGTCCCCTAGGCGGGGGAGATACGCAGTATTTT. It codes for CASSPLGGGDTQYF.

In this sample, this clonotype turned up a few times. This chain connects TRBV12-3 or TRBV12-4 to TRBJ2-1, with D possibly TRBD2 on 5 matching bases. Trimming took 4 bases from V and 10 from J, leaving 8 bases between them. This CDR3 spans 11 amino acids. The DNA of the CDR3 is TGTGCCAGCAGTTGGAGGACGGAGCAGTTCTTC. As protein: CASSWRTEQFF.

This clonotype was found once. The V call is TRBV7-2, the J call TRBJ2-5; D perhaps matches TRBD1 (7 bases). The ends were cut back, 8 bases at V and 9 bases at J, with 13 bases in the middle. The CDR3 contains 11 residues. Germline CDR1 reads SGHTA; CDR2 reads FQGNSA. CDR3 DNA sequence: TGTGCCAGCCAGGGGGGTTCGGCCCAGTACTTC. Its protein product is CASQGGSAQYF.

This clonotype was detected a few times. The V and J genes are TRBV3-1 and TRBJ2-1; 10 nucleotides align to TRBD2. J lost 10 bases, V lost 4 bases, and 7 bases had no gene match. The CDR3 is 14 amino acids. Germline values: CDR1 LGHDT, CDR2 YNNKEL (reference sequence). CDR3 loop: CASSPQQLAGEQFF. The CDR3 region has the DNA TGTGCCAGCAGCCCCCAACAACTAGCGGGAGAGCAGTTCTTC.

There are a few counts of this clonotype. The chain joins TRBV29-1 to TRBJ2-3; tentative D call: TRBD1 (6 bases). Germline-derived CDR1 and CDR2 are SQVTM and ANQGSEA. This CDR3 spans 16 amino acids. V lost 4 bases to trimming and J lost 2 bases, with 19 bases between them. CDR3 in DNA: TGCAGCGTTGGTGGAATACAGGGTTTTCACACAGATACGCAGTATTTT. This encodes CSVGGIQGFHTDTQYF.

The chain combines TRBV10-1 with TRBJ2-1; 10 nucleotides agree with TRBD2. CDR3 length: 13 amino acids. From germline, CDR1 is WNHNN and CDR2 SYGVQD (reference sequence). The V gene end was trimmed by 8 bases and the J gene end by 5 bases; junction bases not matched to a gene: 3. The CDR3 protein is CASQRGGNNEQFF. The DNA for the CDR3 is TGCGCCAGCCAGCGGGGGGGAAACAATGAGCAGTTCTTC.

The chain is built from TRBV20-1 and TRBJ2-5; D may be TRBD2 (5 bases). V was shortened by 6 bases and J by 2 bases, with 22 bases between the two germline ends. CDR3 length: 16 amino acids. Germline CDR1 and CDR2: DFQATT and SNEGSKA (reference sequence). CDR3 nucleotide sequence: TGCAGTGCAAGTGCGTCGAGGGAGACGGGACAAGAGACCCAGTACTTC. Its protein is CSASASRETGQETQYF.

V and J are TRBV27 and TRBJ2-7; D unclear. Trimming took off 5 bases at V and 2 bases at J, with 13 bases between the two ends. The CDR3 consists of 14 residues. Germline loops: CDR1 MNHEY, CDR2 SMNVEV (reference sequence). CDR3 amino acids: CASSPGGLPYEQYF. The CDR3 region has the DNA TGTGCCAGCAGTCCCGGTGGTCTCCCCTACGAGCAGTACTTC.

In regard to this clonotype: The junction shows a germline mismatch at one end, possibly a read error. The chain recombines TRBV20-1 with TRBJ2-4, with 7 nucleotides matching TRBD2. This CDR3 contains 15 residues. CDR1 is DFQATT and CDR2 is SNEGSKA in the germline V gene (reference sequence). The CDR3 here is CSARDLAGAINIQYF. CDR3 sequence (DNA): TGCAGTGCTAGAGATTTGGCGGGAGCCATAAACATTCAGTACTTC.

Concerning this clonotype: One end of the junction varies from germline; a read error may be responsible. The gene calls are TRBV20-1 and TRBJ1-1; 12 nucleotides align to TRBD1. The CDR3 runs 15 residues. Germline values: CDR1 DFQATT, CDR2 SNEGSKA (reference sequence). CDR3 residues: CSAGPGTGGRTETFF. Here the CDR3 DNA reads TGCAGTGCCGGTCCCGGGACAGGGGGCAGGACTGAAACTTTCTTT.

The chain employs TRBV12-3 or TRBV12-4 and TRBJ2-3; TRBD1 is a possible D gene (5 bases). CDR3 size: 12 residues. Trimming took off 8 bases at V and 4 bases at J, with 10 bases between the two ends. CDR3 loop: CASGHSPDTQYF. As DNA, the CDR3 is TGTGCCAGCGGACATAGTCCAGATACGCAGTATTTT.

The chain has TRBV7-9 and TRBJ2-1, with TRBD1 matching 7 bases. CDR3 length equals 14 residues. Germline-derived CDR1 and CDR2 are SEHNR and FQNEAQ (reference sequence). Trimming at V came to 4 bases and at J to 6 bases, leaving 6 bases not matched to a gene. The CDR3 DNA reads TGTGCCAGCAGCTCACAGACAGGGATCAATGAGCAGTTCTTC. It yields the protein CASSSQTGINEQFF.